This passage covers 10 T cell receptor beta chains from one sample sequenced in a study of T cell repertoires in cytomegalovirus infection. TCRdb reanalysed the reads using MiXCR and keeps one entry per CDR3 protein. The sample holds approximately 500,000 distinct CDR3 sequences, about 10% seen once. The sequenced sample was PBMCs. These TCRs come from a human donor in good health (CMV status not recorded). Some clones in this sample may be carry-over from other donors' samples.

The sample holds many counts of this clonotype. The chain is built from TRBV6-1 and TRBJ2-2; maybe TRBD2 (5 bases). The CDR3 is 15 residues long. Germline CDR1 and CDR2: MNHNS and SASEGT. V was shortened by 2 bases and J by 4 bases, with 11 bases between the two germline ends. CDR3 in DNA: TGTGCCAGCAGTGAATGGAGGTCACCCACCGGGGAGCTGTTTTTT. It is translated as CASSEWRSPTGELFF.

V gene TRBV5-6 combines with J gene TRBJ1-2; possibly TRBD1 for D (6 bases). Between the trimmed V and J ends, which lost 2 bases and 5 bases, there was a span of 13 bases. Germline lookup yields CDR1 SGHDT and CDR2 YYEEEE. The CDR3 covers 14 residues. CDR3 protein: CASSLNRVSYGYTF. The CDR3 nucleotides read TGTGCCAGCAGCTTAAACAGGGTTAGTTATGGCTACACCTTC.

This clonotype came up many times. The chain carries TRBV5-5 and TRBJ1-1; D gene ambiguous. The CDR3 totals 16 residues. Germline loops: CDR1 SGHKS, CDR2 YYEKEE (reference sequence). V shed 2 bases and J shed 0 bases, with 14 bases lying between them. Here the CDR3 reads CASSFSAGQMNTEAFF. DNA for the CDR3: TGTGCCAGCAGCTTCTCGGCAGGCCAAATGAACACTGAAGCTTTCTTT. The full variable domain, rest sourced from reference TRBV5-5 and TRBJ1-1, is DAGVTQSPTHLIKTRGQQVTLRCSPISGHKSVSWYQQVLGQGPQFIFQYYEKEERGRGNFPDRFSARQFPNYSSELNVNALLLGDSALYLCASSFSAGQMNTEAFFGQGTRLTVV.

This clonotype came up many times. The V call is TRBV5-1, the J call TRBJ1-1, with 8 bases matching TRBD1. Trimming removed 7 bases from V and 1 base from J; junction bases left unmatched: 6. The CDR3 runs 14 residues. The germline CDR1 and CDR2 sequences are SGHRS and YFSETQ. The CDR3 is CASLSGTGNTEAFF. As DNA, the CDR3 is TGCGCCAGCCTCTCCGGGACAGGGAACACTGAAGCTTTCTTT.

This clonotype was recorded many times. J is TRBJ2-2 and V is TRBV7-8; D is unresolved. Looked up from germline, CDR1 is SGHVS and CDR2 is FQNEAQ. V lost 2 bases to trimming and J lost 1 base, with 2 bases between them. This CDR3 has 13 amino acids. In DNA, the CDR3 is TGTGCCAGCAGCTTAATGAACACCGGGGAGCTGTTTTTT. It codes for CASSLMNTGELFF. The full variable domain, rest sourced from reference TRBV7-8 and TRBJ2-2, is GAGVSQSPRYKVAKRGQDVALRCDPISGHVSLFWYQQALGQGPEFLTYFQNEAQLDKSGLPSDRFFAERPEGSVSTLKIQRTQQEDSAVYLCASSLMNTGELFFGEGSRLTVL.

V and J are TRBV25-1 and TRBJ2-3; 9 bases are a match to TRBD2. Germline V lookup: CDR1 MGHDK, CDR2 SYGVNS. J lost 3 bases, V lost 4 bases, and 8 bases had no gene match. This CDR3 region has 16 residues. In DNA form, the CDR3 reads TGTGCCAGCAGTGGTGCTGCGGGAGGGTTAACAGATACGCAGTATTTT. It specifies CASSGAAGGLTDTQYF.

In the case of this clonotype: This could be a read error, since a much larger clone is one nucleotide away. This chain uses TRBV28 with TRBJ2-1; D perhaps matches TRBD2 (5 bases). CDR3 length: 14 amino acids. Germline CDR1 reads MDHEN; CDR2 reads SYDVKM. The CDR3 sequence: CASSPFAGLGRQLF. CDR3 DNA: TGTGCCAGCAGTCCGTTCGCGGGTCTCGGGCGGCAGTTGTTC.

There are many counts of this clonotype. This sequence joins TRBV5-1 and TRBJ2-7, with 8 bases that match TRBD2. There are 16 residues in the CDR3. V lost 3 bases, J lost 3 bases, and 11 bases stayed unmatched. CDR1 is SGHRS, CDR2 YFSETQ, per germline. CDR3 region: CASSSAGAGGNYEQYF. The CDR3 coding sequence is TGCGCCAGCAGCTCAGCGGGGGCGGGAGGAAACTACGAGCAGTACTTC.

At least ten counts were recorded for this clonotype. The genes are TRBV27 and TRBJ1-6, with D possibly matching TRBD1 (6 bases). Looked up from germline, CDR1 is MNHEY and CDR2 is SMNVEV (reference sequence). Trimming stripped 3 bases from V and 10 bases from J, with 25 bases between. This CDR3 has 18 residues. The CDR3 nucleotides are TGTGCCAGCAGTTTGAGAAAGGGTTCGTACAGGGTGCACTCACCCCTCCACTTT. Translation: CASSLRKGSYRVHSPLHF.

The sample holds a few counts of this clonotype. The rearrangement joins TRBV20-1 to TRBJ1-2; D may be TRBD1 (5 bases). The CDR3 spans 16 residues. The V end was cut by 1 base, the J end by 0 bases, with 15 bases between. Per germline, CDR1 DFQATT and CDR2 SNEGSKA (reference sequence). The chain's CDR3 is CSARASGTLANYGYTF. The CDR3, as DNA: TGCAGTGCTAGAGCGTCCGGGACTCTAGCTAACTATGGCTACACCTTC.